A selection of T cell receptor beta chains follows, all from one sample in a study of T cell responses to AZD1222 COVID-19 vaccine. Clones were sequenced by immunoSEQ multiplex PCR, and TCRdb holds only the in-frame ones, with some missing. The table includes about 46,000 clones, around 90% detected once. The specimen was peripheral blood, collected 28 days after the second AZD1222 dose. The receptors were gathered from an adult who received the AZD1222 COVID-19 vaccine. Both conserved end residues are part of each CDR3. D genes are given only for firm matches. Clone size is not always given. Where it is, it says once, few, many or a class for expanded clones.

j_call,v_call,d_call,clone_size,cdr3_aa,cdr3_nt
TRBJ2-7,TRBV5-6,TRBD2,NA,CASSLGLAGPSYEQYF,TGTGCCAGCAGCTTGGGTCTAGCGGGACCATCATACGAGCAGTACTTC
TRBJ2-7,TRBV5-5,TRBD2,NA,CASSFLAGQNYEQYF,TGTGCCAGCAGCTTCCTAGCGGGCCAAAACTACGAGCAGTACTTC
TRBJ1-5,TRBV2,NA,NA,CASSEDAASNQPQHF,TGTGCCAGCAGTGAAGATGCCGCGAGCAATCAGCCCCAGCATTTT
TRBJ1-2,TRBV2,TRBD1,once,CASSRDRGQGGYTF,TGTGCCAGCAGCAGGGACAGGGGGCAGGGTGGCTACACCTTC
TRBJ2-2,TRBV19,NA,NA,CASSQTGELFF,TGTGCCAGTAGCCAAACCGGGGAGCTGTTTTTT
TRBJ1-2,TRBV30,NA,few,CAWYRKVYGYTF,TGTGCCTGGTACAGGAAGGTCTATGGCTACACCTTC
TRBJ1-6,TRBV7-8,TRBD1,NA,CASSSRTGGNSPLHF,TGTGCCAGCAGCTCTCGGACAGGGGGAAATTCACCCCTCCACTTT
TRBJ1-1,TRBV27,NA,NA,CASSQSPRVDDTEAFF,TGTGCCAGCAGCCAGAGCCCCCGGGTCGACGACACTGAAGCTTTCTTT
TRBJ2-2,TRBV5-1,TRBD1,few,CASSLGQGNTGELFF,TGCGCCAGCAGCTTGGGACAGGGGAACACCGGGGAGCTGTTTTTT
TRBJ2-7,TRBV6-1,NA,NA,CASSDTPVHEQYF,TGTGCCAGCAGTGATACCCCAGTCCACGAGCAGTACTTC
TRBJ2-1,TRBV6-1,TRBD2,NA,CASSEATMAGGPYNEQFF,TGTGCCAGCAGTGAAGCCACAATGGCGGGAGGGCCTTACAATGAGCAGTTCTTC
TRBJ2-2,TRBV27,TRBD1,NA,CASSVLPGQGVFETGELFF,TGTGCCAGCAGCGTACTACCGGGACAGGGAGTTTTTGAGACCGGGGAGCTGTTTTTT
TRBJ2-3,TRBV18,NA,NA,CASSPSAEADTQYF,TGTGCCAGCTCACCATCGGCGGAGGCAGATACGCAGTATTTT
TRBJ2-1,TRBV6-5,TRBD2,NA,CASRISGTSSNEQFF,TGTGCCAGCAGGATATCCGGGACTAGCAGTAATGAGCAGTTCTTC
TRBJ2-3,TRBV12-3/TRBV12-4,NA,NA,CASSFGGGGTPYF,TGTGCCAGCAGTTTTGGGGGAGGTGGTACCCCGTATTTT
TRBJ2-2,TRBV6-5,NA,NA,CASSYDGHPGELFF,TGTGCCAGCAGTTACGATGGTCATCCCGGGGAGCTGTTTTTT
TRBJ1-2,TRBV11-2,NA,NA,CASSQGRDKYGYTF,TGTGCCAGCAGCCAAGGGCGGGACAAATATGGCTACACCTTC
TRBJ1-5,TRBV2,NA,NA,CASSLWGINQPQHF,TGTGCCAGCTCCCTGTGGGGTATCAATCAGCCCCAGCATTTT
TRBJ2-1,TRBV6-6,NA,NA,CASSYPAGNNEQFF,TGTGCCAGCAGCTACCCGGCAGGGAACAATGAGCAGTTCTTC
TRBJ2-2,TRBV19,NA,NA,CAIRDRSTTGELFF,TGTGCCATCAGGGATCGATCTACCACCGGGGAGCTGTTTTTT
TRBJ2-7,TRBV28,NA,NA,CASIGREIYEQYF,TGTGCCAGCATCGGTCGGGAAATCTACGAGCAGTACTTC
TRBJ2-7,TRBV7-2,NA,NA,CASSLVPNLPYEQYF,TGTGCCAGCAGCTTAGTACCGAACCTTCCCTACGAGCAGTACTTC
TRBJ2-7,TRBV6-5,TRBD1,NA,CASTRGRAYEQYF,TGTGCCAGCACAAGGGGGCGAGCCTACGAGCAGTACTTC
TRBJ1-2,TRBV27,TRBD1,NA,CASSATRDRDGYTF,TGTGCCAGCAGTGCAACCCGGGACAGGGATGGCTACACCTTC
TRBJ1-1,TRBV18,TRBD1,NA,CASSPQGDTEAFF,TGTGCCAGCTCTCCCCAGGGGGACACTGAAGCTTTCTTT
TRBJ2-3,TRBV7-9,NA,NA,CASSLDGIWADTQYF,TGTGCCAGCAGCTTAGACGGAATATGGGCAGATACGCAGTATTTT
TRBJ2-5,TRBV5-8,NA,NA,CASSLFQETQYF,TGTGCCAGCAGCTTATTTCAGGAGACCCAGTACTTC
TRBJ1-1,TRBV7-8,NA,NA,CASSFWSAQNTEAFF,TGTGCCAGCAGCTTTTGGTCGGCACAGAACACTGAAGCTTTCTTT
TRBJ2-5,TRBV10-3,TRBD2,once,CAISTGTGGETQYF,TGTGCCATCAGTACCGGGACGGGAGGGGAGACCCAGTACTTC
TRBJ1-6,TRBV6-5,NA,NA,CASSYRAYGNSPLHF,TGTGCCAGCAGTTACAGGGCATATGGGAATTCACCCCTCCACTTT
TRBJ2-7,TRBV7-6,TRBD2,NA,CASSLESVAGGGEQYF,TGTGCCAGCAGCTTAGAATCGGTAGCGGGAGGAGGCGAGCAGTACTTC
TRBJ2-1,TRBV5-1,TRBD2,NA,CASSLRVASGPYNEQFF,TGCGCCAGCAGCTTGAGGGTCGCTAGCGGTCCCTACAATGAGCAGTTCTTC
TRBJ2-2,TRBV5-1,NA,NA,CASSLAGGRGTGELFF,TGCGCCAGCAGCTTGGCCGGAGGCCGGGGCACCGGGGAGCTGTTTTTT
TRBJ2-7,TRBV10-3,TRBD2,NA,CAISELGTSGYYEQYF,TGTGCCATCAGTGAGTTGGGGACTAGCGGGTACTACGAGCAGTACTTC
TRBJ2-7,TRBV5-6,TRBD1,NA,CASSRTGLRYEQYF,TGTGCCAGCAGCCGGACAGGGCTTCGGTACGAGCAGTACTTC
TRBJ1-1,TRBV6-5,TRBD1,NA,CASSYSTGSNTEAFF,TGTGCCAGCAGTTACTCGACAGGGAGTAACACTGAAGCTTTCTTT
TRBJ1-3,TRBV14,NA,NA,CASSQDLRVNTIYF,TGTGCCAGCAGCCAAGATTTACGGGTAAACACCATATATTTT
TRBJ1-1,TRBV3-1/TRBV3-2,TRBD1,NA,CASTTGDVGTEAFF,TGTGCCAGCACTACAGGGGATGTGGGGACTGAAGCTTTCTTT
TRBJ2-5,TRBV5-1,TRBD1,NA,CASSLQGVEETQYF,TGCGCCAGCAGCTTGCAGGGGGTTGAAGAGACCCAGTACTTC
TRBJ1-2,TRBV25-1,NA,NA,CASSEFGLPVGYTF,TGTGCCAGCAGTGAATTCGGACTCCCGGTCGGCTACACCTTC
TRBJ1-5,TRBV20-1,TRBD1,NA,CSASLGYAGGDQPQHF,TGCAGTGCTAGTCTTGGATATGCAGGGGGCGATCAGCCCCAGCATTTT
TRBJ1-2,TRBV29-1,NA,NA,CSVEEVGDLYTF,TGCAGCGTTGAAGAAGTGGGGGACCTCTACACCTTC